The clone carrying this TCR beta chain came up once. These data are taken from a study of blood T cell repertoires in COVID-19. Study-wide background: From the United States, Italy and Spain came samples of acute and convalescent COVID-19. T cells, B-cell-depleted T cells, or PBMCs supplied cDNA or gDNA.

V shed 0 bases, J shed 7 bases, and the junction held 5 bases outside the gene matches. CDR3 length: 15 residues. The germline V gene has CDR1 SGHRS and CDR2 YFSETQ. Under the authors' procedure: The assay estimated nucleated cells by amplifying reference gene primers. Using immunoSEQ multiplex PCR, the repertoire was profiled, and TCRdb retains in-frame clones only, with some absent. The V and J calls and clone size were taken over from that table, and D and trimming were inferred from the DNA. The sample shows some 260,000 clones, approximately 85% of them seen only once. The sequenced sample was peripheral blood. The V gene is TRBV5-1, the J gene TRBJ2-1; 9 bases align to TRBD2. This sequence was found in a woman aged 30 to 39 with acute or convalescent COVID-19. In nucleotides, the CDR3 is TGCGCCAGCAGCTTGGGACTAGCGGCCGGGAATGAGCAGTTCTTC. Translation: CASSLGLAAGNEQFF. Looking up the rest from reference TRBV5-1 and TRBJ2-1 gives the full variable domain: KAGVTQTPRYLIKTRGQQVTLSCSPISGHRSVSWYQQTPGQGLQFLFEYFSETQRNKGNFPGRFSGRQFSNSRSEMNVSTLELGDSALYLCASSLGLAAGNEQFFGPGTRLTVL.